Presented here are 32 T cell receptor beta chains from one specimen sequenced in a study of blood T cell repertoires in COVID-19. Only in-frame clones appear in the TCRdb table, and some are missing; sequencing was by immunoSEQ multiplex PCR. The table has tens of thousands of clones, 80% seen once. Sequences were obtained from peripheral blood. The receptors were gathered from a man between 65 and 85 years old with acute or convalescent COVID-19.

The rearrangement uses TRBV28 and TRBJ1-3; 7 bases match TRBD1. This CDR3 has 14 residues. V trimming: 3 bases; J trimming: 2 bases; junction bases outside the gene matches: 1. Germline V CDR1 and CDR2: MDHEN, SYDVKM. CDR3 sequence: CASSLGQTGNTIYF. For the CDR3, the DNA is TGTGCCAGCAGTTTGGGACAGACTGGAAACACCATATATTTT.

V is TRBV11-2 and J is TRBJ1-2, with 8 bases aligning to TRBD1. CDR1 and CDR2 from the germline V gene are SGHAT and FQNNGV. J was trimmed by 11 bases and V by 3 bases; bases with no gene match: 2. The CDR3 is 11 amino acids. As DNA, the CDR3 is TGTGCCAGCAGCTTCCGGACAGGGTACACCTTC. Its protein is CASSFRTGYTF. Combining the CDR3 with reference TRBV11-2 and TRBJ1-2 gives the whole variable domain EAGVAQSPRYKIIEKRQSVAFWCNPISGHATLYWYQQILGQGPKLLIQFQNNGVVDDSQLPKDRFSAERLKGVDSTLKIQPAKLEDSAVYLCASSFRTGYTFGSGTRLTVV.

The CDR3 is CASRMGLQETQYF. The CDR3 DNA is TGTGCCAGCAGGATGGGACTGCAAGAGACCCAGTACTTC. V is TRBV5-8 and J is TRBJ2-5; a weak D match, TRBD2 (6 bases). The CDR3 is 13 amino acids. Germline CDR1 is SGHTS and CDR2 is YDEGEE. Trimming cost V 5 bases and J 2 bases, with 10 bases left between them.

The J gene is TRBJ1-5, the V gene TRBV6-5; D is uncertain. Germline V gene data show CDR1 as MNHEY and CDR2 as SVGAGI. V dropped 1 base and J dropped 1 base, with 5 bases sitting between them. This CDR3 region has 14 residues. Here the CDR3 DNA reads TGTGCCAGCAGTTACTTGGGCAGCAATCAGCCCCAGCATTTT. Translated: CASSYLGSNQPQHF.

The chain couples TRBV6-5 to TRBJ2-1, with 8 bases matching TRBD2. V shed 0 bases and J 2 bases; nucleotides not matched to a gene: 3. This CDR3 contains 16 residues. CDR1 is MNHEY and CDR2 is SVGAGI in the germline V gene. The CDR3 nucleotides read TGTGCCAGCAGTTACTCGGGAGCGGGGGCCTACAATGAGCAGTTCTTC. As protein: CASSYSGAGAYNEQFF.

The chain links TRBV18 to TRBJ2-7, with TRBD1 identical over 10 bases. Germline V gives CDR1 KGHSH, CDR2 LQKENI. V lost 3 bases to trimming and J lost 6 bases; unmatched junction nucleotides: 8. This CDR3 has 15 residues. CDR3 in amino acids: CASSPRTGGVLEQYF. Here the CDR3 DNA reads TGTGCCAGCTCACCCCGGACAGGGGGGGTCCTCGAGCAGTACTTC. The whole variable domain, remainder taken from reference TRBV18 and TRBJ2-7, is NAGVMQNPRHLVRRRGQEARLRCSPMKGHSHVYWYRQLPEEGLKFMVYLQKENIIDESGMPKERFSAEFPKEGPSILRIQQVVRGDSAAYFCASSPRTGGVLEQYFGPGTRLTVT.

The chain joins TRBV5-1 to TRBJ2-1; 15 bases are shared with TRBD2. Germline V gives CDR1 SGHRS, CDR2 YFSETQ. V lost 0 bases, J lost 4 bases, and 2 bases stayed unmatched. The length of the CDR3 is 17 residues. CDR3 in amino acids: CASSLGGTSGGYNEQFF. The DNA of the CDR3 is TGCGCCAGCAGCTTGGGCGGGACTAGCGGGGGGTACAATGAGCAGTTCTTC.

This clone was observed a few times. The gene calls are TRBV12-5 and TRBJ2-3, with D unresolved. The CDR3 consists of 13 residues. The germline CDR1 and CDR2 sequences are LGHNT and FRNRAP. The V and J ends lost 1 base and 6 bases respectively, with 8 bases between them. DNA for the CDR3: TGTGCTAGTGGTTTGGCGAGAACGGATACGCAGTATTTT. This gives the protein CASGLARTDTQYF.

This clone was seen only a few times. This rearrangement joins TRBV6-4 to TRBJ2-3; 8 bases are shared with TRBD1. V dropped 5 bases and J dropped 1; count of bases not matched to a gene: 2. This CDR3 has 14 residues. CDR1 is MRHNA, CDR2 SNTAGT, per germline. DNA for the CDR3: TGTGCCAGCAGTATGACAGGGGGCACAGATACGCAGTATTTT. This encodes CASSMTGGTDTQYF.

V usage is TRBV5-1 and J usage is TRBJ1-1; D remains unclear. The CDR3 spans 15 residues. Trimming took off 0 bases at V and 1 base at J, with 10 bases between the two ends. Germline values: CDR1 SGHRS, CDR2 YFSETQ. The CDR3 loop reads CASSLVPPENTEAFF. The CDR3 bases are TGCGCCAGCAGCTTGGTTCCTCCAGAGAACACTGAAGCTTTCTTT.

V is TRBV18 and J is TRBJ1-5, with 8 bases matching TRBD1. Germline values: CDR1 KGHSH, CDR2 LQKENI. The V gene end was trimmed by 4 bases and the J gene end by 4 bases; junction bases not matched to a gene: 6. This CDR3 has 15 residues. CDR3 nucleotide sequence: TGTGCCAGCTCACTCGGACAGGGCGGGAATCAGCCCCAGCATTTT. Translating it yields CASSLGQGGNQPQHF.

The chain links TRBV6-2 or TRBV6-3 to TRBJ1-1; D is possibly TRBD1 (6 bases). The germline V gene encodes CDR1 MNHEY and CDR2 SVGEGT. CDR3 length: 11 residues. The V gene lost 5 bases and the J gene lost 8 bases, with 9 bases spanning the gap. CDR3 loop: CASSQGGEAFF. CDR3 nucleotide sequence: TGTGCCAGCAGTCAAGGGGGAGAAGCTTTCTTT.

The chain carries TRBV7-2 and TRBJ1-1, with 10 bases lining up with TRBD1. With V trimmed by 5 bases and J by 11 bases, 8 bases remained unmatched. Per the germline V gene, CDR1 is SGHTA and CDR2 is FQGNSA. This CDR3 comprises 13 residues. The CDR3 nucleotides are TGTGCCAGCAGCAGACAGGGGGCGCAAATCGCTTTCTTT. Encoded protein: CASSRQGAQIAFF.

The CDR3 here is CASSLVADQPQHF. The DNA of the CDR3 is TGTGCCAGCAGTTTAGTAGCCGATCAGCCCCAGCATTTT. The chain uses TRBV28 and TRBJ1-5; D is undetermined. The V and J ends lost 2 bases and 5 bases respectively, with 7 bases between them. This CDR3 comprises 13 residues. Germline lookup yields CDR1 MDHEN and CDR2 SYDVKM.

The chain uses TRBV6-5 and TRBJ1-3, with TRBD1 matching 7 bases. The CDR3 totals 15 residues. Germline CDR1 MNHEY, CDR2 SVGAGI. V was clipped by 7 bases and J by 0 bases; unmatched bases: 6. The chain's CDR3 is CASKTGTASGNTIYF. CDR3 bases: TGTGCCAGCAAAACCGGGACAGCCTCTGGAAACACCATATATTTT.

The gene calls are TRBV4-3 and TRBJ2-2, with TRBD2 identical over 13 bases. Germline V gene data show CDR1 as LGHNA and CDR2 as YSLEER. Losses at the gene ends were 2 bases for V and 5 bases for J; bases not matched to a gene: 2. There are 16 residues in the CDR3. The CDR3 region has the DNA TGCGCCAGCAGCCAATCACTAGCGGGGGGGACCGGGGAGCTGTTTTTT. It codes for CASSQSLAGGTGELFF.

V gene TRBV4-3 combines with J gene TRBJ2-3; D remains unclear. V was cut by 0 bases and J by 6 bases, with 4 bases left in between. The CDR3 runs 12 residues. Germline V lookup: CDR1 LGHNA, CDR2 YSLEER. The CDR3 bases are TGCGCCAGCAGCCAAGAGAGGGATACGCAGTATTTT. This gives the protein CASSQERDTQYF.

CDR3 in amino acids: CASSQDTGGTTEAFF. In nucleotides, the CDR3 is TGTGCCAGCAGCCAAGATACAGGGGGCACCACTGAAGCTTTCTTT. The V gene is TRBV4-2, the J gene TRBJ1-1; 9 bases fit TRBD1. The CDR3 runs to 15 residues. Germline CDR1 and CDR2: LGHNA and YNFKEQ. V lost 0 bases to trimming and J lost 4 bases; unmatched junction nucleotides: 3.

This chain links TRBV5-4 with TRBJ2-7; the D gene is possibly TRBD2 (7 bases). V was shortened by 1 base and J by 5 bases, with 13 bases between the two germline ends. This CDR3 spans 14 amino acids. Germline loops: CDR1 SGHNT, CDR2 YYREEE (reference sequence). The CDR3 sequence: CASSLSGGADEQYF. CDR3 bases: TGTGCCAGCAGCTTGTCGGGGGGCGCCGACGAGCAGTACTTC.

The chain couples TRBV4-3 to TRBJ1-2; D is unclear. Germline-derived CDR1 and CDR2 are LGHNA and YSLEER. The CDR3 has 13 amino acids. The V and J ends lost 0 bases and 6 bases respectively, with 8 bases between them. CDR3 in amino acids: CASSQEAGNGYTF. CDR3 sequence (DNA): TGCGCCAGCAGCCAAGAGGCAGGTAATGGCTACACCTTC.

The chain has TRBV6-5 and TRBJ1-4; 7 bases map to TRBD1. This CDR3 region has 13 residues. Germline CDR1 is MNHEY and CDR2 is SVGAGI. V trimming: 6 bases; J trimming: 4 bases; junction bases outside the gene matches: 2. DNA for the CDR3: TGTGCCAGCAGGGGACAGAGTAATGAAAAACTGTTTTTT. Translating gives CASRGQSNEKLFF.

For the CDR3, the DNA is TGTGCCAGCAGCTTGGGAGGGGGGGGAGGAAAAAACATTCAGTACTTC. It yields the protein CASSLGGGGGKNIQYF. The chain has TRBV5-4 and TRBJ2-4, with TRBD2 as a possible D gene (7 bases). The V and J ends lost 0 bases and 4 bases respectively, with 14 bases between them. Germline lookup yields CDR1 SGHNT and CDR2 YYREEE (reference sequence). The CDR3 totals 16 residues.

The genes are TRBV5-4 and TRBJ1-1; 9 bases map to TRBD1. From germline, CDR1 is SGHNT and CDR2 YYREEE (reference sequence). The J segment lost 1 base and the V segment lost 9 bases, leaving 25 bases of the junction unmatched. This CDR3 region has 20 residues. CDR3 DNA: TGTGCCAAGTCACCGGGACAGGGCCCCTCAGGAGACATCTGGAACACTGAAGCTTTCTTT. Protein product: CAKSPGQGPSGDIWNTEAFF.

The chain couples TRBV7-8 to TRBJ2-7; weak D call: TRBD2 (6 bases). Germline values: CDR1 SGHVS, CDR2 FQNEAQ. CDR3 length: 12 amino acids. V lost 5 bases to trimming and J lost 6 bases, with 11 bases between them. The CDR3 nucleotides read TGTGCCAGCAGCACGACTAGTCTCGAGCAGTACTTC. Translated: CASSTTSLEQYF.

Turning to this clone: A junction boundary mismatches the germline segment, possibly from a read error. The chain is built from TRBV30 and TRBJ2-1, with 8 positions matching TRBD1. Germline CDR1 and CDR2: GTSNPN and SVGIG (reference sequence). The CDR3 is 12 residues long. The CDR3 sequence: CAWSVKAGGPIF. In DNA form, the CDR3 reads TGTGCCTGGAGTGTAAAAGCAGGGGGCCCAATCTTC.

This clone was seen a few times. The chain's CDR3 is CATSRLAGAYNEQFF. The CDR3 DNA follows: TGTGCCACCAGCAGACTAGCGGGGGCTTACAATGAGCAGTTCTTC. V gene TRBV15 combines with J gene TRBJ2-1, with 10 bases matching TRBD2. V lost 2 bases, J lost 4 bases, and 2 bases stayed unmatched. The CDR3 runs to 15 residues. Germline lookup yields CDR1 LNHNV and CDR2 YYDKDF (reference sequence).

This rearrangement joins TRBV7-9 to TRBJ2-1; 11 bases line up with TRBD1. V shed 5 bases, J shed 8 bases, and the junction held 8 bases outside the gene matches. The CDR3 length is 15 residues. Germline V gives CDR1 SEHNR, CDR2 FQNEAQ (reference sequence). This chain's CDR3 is CASSITGTGGDEQFF. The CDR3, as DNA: TGTGCCAGCAGCATTACCGGGACAGGGGGAGATGAGCAGTTCTTC.

DNA for the CDR3: TGTGCCAGTAGTATAGTAACGGTGAACACTGAAGCTTTCTTT. Translating it yields CASSIVTVNTEAFF. This chain joins TRBV19 and TRBJ1-1, with D hard to call. V shed 1 base and J shed 0 bases, with 6 bases lying between them. CDR3 size: 14 residues. Germline CDR1 and CDR2: LNHDA and SQIVND (reference sequence).

The CDR3 DNA reads as TGTGCCAGCAGCGTAGGGGCGGGGGGTAGCAATGAGCAGTTCTTC. The encoded protein is CASSVGAGGSNEQFF. The chain carries TRBV9 and TRBJ2-1; 8 bases are a match to TRBD2. In germline, CDR1 is SGDLS, CDR2 YYNGEE. Trimming cost V 0 bases and J 6 bases; bases outside gene matches: 5. CDR3 length: 15 amino acids.

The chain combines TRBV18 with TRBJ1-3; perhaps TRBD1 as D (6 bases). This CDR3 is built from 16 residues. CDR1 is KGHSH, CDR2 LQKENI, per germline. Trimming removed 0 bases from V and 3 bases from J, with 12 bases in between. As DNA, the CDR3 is TGTGCCAGCTCACCACCGTCCCCCAGGGGTGGAAACACCATATATTTT. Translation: CASSPPSPRGGNTIYF. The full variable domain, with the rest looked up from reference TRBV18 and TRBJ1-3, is NAGVMQNPRHLVRRRGQEARLRCSPMKGHSHVYWYRQLPEEGLKFMVYLQKENIIDESGMPKERFSAEFPKEGPSILRIQQVVRGDSAAYFCASSPPSPRGGNTIYFGEGSWLTVV.

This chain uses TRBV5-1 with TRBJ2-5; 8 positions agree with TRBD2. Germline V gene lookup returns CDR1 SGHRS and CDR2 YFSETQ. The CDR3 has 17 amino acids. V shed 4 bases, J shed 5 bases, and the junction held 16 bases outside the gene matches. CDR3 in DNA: TGCGCCAGCAGCGCCGGGGTAGACGTAGCGGGGCGGGAGACCCAGTACTTC. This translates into CASSAGVDVAGRETQYF.

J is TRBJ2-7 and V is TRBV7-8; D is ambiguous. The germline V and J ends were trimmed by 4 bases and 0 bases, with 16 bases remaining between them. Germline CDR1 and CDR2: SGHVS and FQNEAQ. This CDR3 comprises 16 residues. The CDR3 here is CASSSPALSSSYEQYF. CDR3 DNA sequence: TGTGCCAGCAGCTCCCCCGCCCTTTCCAGCTCCTACGAGCAGTACTTC.